This TCR beta chain was sequenced for a study of T cells after posttransplantation cyclophosphamide. Notes on the study in general: TRB clonality was highly associated with recipient CMV seropositivity and reactivation. Later post-transplant blood repertoires were often dominated by donor CD8+ memory clones.

This CDR3 region has 13 residues. Germline lookup yields CDR1 SSHAT and CDR2 FNYEAQ (reference sequence). A note on this clone: Its antigen remains unknown. At one end, the junction sequence differs from germline, possibly due to a read error.

The table came from immunoSEQ multiplex PCR; TCRdb's copy has only in-frame clones and leaves some out. This sample has under 30,000 clones and no singletons, with 2.5% to 3% in the ten largest. This chain uses TRBV7-7 with TRBJ2-5; D may be TRBD2 (5 bases). The source material was PBMCs. The sequence derives from a woman aged 55-69 years in good health, CMV-negative, and a related stem cell transplant donor. The CDR3 DNA is TGTGCTAGCAGCTTAGCGCCCGGGGAGACCCAGTACTTC. Translation: CASSLAPGETQYF.